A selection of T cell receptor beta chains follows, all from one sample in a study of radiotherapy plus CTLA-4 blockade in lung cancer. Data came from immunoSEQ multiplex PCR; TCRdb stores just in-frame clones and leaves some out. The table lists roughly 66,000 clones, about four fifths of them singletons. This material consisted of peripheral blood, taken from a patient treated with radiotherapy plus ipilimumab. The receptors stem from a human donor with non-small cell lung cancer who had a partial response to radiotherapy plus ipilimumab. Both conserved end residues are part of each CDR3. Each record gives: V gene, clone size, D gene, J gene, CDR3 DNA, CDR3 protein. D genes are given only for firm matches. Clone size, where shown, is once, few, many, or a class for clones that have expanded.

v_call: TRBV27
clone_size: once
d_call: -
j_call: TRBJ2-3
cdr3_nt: TGTGCCAGCAGTTTATCAGCGACAGTTCTCGTTACTAGCACAGATACGCAGTATTTT
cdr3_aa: CASSLSATVLVTSTDTQYF

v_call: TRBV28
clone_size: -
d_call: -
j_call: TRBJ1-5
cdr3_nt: TGTGCCAGCACCTACGGGGGTGGGGGCAATCAGCCCCAGCATTTT
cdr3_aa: CASTYGGGGNQPQHF

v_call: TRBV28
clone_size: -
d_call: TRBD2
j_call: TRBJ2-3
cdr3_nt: TGTGCCATCCTTGGAGGGGTCGCGGGAGGGGATACGCAGTATTTT
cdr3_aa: CAILGGVAGGDTQYF

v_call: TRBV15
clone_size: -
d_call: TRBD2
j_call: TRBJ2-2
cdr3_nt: TGTGCCACCAGCAGAGATCTCTGGGCGGGAGGTCACACCGGGGAGCTGTTTTTT
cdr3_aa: CATSRDLWAGGHTGELFF

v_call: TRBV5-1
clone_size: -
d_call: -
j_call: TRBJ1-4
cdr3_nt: TGCGCCAGCAGTTCGGACTGGGAAGAAAAACTGTTTTTT
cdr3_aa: CASSSDWEEKLFF

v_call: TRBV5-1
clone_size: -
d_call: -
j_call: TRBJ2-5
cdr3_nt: TGCGCCAGCAGCCCCGGTGGGGGGTGGGGAAAGACCCAGTACTTC
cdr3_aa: CASSPGGGWGKTQYF

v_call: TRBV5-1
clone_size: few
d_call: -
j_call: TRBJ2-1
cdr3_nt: TGCGCCAGCAGCTTGGAAGGAGGTTCCTACAATGAGCAGTTCTTC
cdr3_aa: CASSLEGGSYNEQFF

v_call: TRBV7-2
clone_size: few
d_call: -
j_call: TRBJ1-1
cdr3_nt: TGTGCCAGCAGCATTTGGGCCACTGAAGCTTTCTTT
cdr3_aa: CASSIWATEAFF

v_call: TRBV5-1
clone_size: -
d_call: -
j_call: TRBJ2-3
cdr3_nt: TGCGCCAGCAGCTTGAATCTCGGGCGGGGCACAGATACGCAGTATTTT
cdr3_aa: CASSLNLGRGTDTQYF

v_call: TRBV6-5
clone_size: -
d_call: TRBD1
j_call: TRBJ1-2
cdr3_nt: TGTGCCAGCAGCTCTCCGGACAGGGGGCGAGGCTACACCTTC
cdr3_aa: CASSSPDRGRGYTF

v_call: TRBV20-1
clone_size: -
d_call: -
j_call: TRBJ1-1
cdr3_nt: TGCAGTGTTACAGGGCTCACTGAAGCTTTCTTT
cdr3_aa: CSVTGLTEAFF

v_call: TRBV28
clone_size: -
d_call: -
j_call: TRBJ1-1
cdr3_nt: TGTGCCAGCAGTTTCCCGCGCGGGGGGCGGGATACTGAAGCTTTCTTT
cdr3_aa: CASSFPRGGRDTEAFF

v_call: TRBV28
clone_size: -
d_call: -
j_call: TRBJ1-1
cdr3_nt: TGTGCCAGCGGTAGCACTGAAGCTTTCTTT
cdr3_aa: CASGSTEAFF

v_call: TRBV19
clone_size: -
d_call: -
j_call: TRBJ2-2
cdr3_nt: TGTGCCAGCCACCCGACAGGGAACACCGGGGAGCTGTTTTTT
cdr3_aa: CASHPTGNTGELFF

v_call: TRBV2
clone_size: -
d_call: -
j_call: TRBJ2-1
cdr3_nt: TGTGCCAGCAGTGGGGGAACTAGAGTCAATGAGCAGTTCTTC
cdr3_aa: CASSGGTRVNEQFF

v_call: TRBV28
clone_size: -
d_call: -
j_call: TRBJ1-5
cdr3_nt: TGTGCCAGCAGTTTAGGTACCCTAACGCAGCCCCAGCATTTT
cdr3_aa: CASSLGTLTQPQHF

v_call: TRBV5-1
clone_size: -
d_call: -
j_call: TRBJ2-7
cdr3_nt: TGCGCCAGCAGCTTGGACCCCAGTTCCTACGAGCAGTACTTC
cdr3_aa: CASSLDPSSYEQYF

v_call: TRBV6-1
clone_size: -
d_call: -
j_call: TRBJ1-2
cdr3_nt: TGTGCCAGCAGTGAACAGCGCGGGATATATGGCTACACCTTC
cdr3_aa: CASSEQRGIYGYTF

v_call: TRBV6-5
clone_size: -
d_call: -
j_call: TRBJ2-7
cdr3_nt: TGTGCCAGCAGCCTTCGGGGTGGCGAGTACGAGCAGTACTTC
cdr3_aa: CASSLRGGEYEQYF

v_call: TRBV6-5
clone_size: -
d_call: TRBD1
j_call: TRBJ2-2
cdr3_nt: TGTGCCAGCAGTTTCCGACAGGGGCTAGCCGGGGAGCTGTTTTTT
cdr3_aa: CASSFRQGLAGELFF

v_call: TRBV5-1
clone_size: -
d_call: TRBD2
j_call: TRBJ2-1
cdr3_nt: TGCGCCAGCAGGAGGGTACGGGAGGTCAATGAGCAGTTCTTC
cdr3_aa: CASRRVREVNEQFF

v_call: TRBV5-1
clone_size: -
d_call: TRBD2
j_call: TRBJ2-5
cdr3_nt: TGCGCCAGCAGTCGGGGGGTAGCGGGAGACGGTGGGACCCAGTACTTC
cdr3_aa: CASSRGVAGDGGTQYF

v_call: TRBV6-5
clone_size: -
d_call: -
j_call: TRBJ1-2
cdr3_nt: TGTGCCAGCAGTAACCCCGGGACTAACTATGGCTACACCTTC
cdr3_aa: CASSNPGTNYGYTF

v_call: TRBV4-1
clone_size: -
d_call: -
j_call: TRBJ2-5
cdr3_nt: TGCGCCAGCAGCCACCCGAGGAGGTCCTCCCAAGAGACCCAGTACTTC
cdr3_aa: CASSHPRRSSQETQYF

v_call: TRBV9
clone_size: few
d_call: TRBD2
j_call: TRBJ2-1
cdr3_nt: TGTGCCAGCAGCCTCCGGGACTACCTCCCCACTGAGCAGTTCTTC
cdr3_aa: CASSLRDYLPTEQFF

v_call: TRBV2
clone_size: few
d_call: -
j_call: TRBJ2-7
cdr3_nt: TGTGCCAGCTCAAGACAGTACTACGAGCAGTACTTC
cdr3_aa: CASSRQYYEQYF

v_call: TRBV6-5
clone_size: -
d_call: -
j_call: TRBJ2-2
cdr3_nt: TGTGCCAGCAGTCGGGACACCAGCACCGGGGAGCTGTTTTTT
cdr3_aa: CASSRDTSTGELFF

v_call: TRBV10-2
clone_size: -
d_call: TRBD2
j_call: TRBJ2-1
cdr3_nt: TGCGCCAGCAGTGAGGGGGTAGCGGGAGGGACGGAGCAGTTCTTC
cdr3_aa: CASSEGVAGGTEQFF

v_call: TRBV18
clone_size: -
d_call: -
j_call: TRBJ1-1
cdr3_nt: TGTGCCAGCTCGCAAAACAGGGATACGGAAGCTTTCTTT
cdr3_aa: CASSQNRDTEAFF

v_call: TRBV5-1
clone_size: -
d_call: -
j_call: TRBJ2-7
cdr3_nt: TGCGCCAGCAGCCTTGGACAGATTTACGAGCAGTACTTC
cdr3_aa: CASSLGQIYEQYF